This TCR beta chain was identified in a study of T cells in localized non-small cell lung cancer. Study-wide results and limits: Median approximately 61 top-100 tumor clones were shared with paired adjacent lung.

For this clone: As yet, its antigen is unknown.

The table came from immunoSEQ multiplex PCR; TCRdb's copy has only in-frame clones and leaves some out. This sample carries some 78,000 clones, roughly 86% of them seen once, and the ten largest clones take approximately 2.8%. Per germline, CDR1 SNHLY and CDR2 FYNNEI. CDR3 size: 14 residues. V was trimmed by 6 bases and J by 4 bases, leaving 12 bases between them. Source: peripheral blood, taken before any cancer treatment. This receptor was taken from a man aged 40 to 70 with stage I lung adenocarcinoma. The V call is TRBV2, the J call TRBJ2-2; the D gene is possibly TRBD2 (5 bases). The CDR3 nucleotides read TGTGCCAGCAGACTAGACGTAGGCACCGGGGAGCTGTTTTTT. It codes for CASRLDVGTGELFF.